The 29 T cell receptor beta chains reported below all come from one sample, sequenced in a study of blood T cell repertoires in COVID-19. The repertoire was sequenced with immunoSEQ multiplex PCR; TCRdb's copy has only in-frame clones and lacks some. The table includes 300,000 to 400,000 clones, 88% detected once. The source material was PBMCs or T cells enriched from blood (not recorded which). These TCRs come from a woman in her 30s with acute COVID-19.

The chain couples TRBV14 to TRBJ1-6; D might be TRBD1 (5 bases). The germline V gene has CDR1 SGHDN and CDR2 FVKESK. The V and J ends lost 1 base and 5 bases respectively, with 9 bases between them. This CDR3 region has 15 residues. The CDR3 region is CASSQGTGNNSPLHF. The CDR3 DNA reads as TGTGCCAGCAGCCAAGGAACAGGAAATAATTCACCCCTCCACTTT.

A few counts support this clone. V and J are TRBV7-3 and TRBJ2-1; TRBD2 matches 14 bases. The germline gives CDR1 SGHTA, CDR2 FQGTGA. Unmatched junction bases numbered 4, after V lost 4 bases and J lost 5 bases. CDR3 length: 16 residues. The CDR3 spells CASSYGTSGGHNEQFF. The CDR3 coding sequence is TGTGCCAGCAGCTATGGGACTAGCGGGGGTCACAATGAGCAGTTCTTC.

V is TRBV21-1 and J is TRBJ1-2; TRBD1, as called in the table, went unchecked against the DNA. TRBV21-1 is listed as a pseudogene. The CDR3 contains 15 residues. CDR3 protein: CASSGIVGQTYGYTF. The CDR3 nucleotides read TGTGCCAGCAGCGGGATCGTGGGACAGACCTATGGCTACACCTTC.

This chain links TRBV24-1 with TRBJ2-2; possibly TRBD1 for D (5 bases). CDR3 length: 15 amino acids. The V and J ends lost 7 bases and 0 bases respectively, with 11 bases between them. The germline V gene has CDR1 KGHDR and CDR2 SFDVKD. The CDR3 loop is CATSAGKSNTGELFF. CDR3 sequence (DNA): TGTGCCACCAGCGCAGGGAAATCGAACACCGGGGAGCTGTTTTTT.

The chain has TRBV18 and TRBJ2-7; 7 bases line up with TRBD1. With 6 bases clipped from V and 0 bases from J, the junction kept 8 bases outside the gene matches. Per germline, CDR1 KGHSH and CDR2 LQKENI. This CDR3 is 15 amino acids long. The CDR3 here is CASSGPGTDSYEQYF. CDR3 DNA sequence: TGTGCCAGCTCCGGTCCCGGGACAGACTCCTACGAGCAGTACTTC. Based on the CDR3 plus reference TRBV18 and TRBJ2-7, the full variable domain is NAGVMQNPRHLVRRRGQEARLRCSPMKGHSHVYWYRQLPEEGLKFMVYLQKENIIDESGMPKERFSAEFPKEGPSILRIQQVVRGDSAAYFCASSGPGTDSYEQYFGPGTRLTVT.

The chain uses TRBV21-1 and TRBJ2-5; the D call of TRBD2 is as the table states it, not checked on the DNA. TRBV21-1 counts as a pseudogene. This CDR3 has 15 amino acids. The CDR3 sequence is CATPRGASHQETQYF. CDR3 nucleotides: TGTGCCACCCCCCGCGGAGCCTCCCACCAAGAGACCCAGTACTTC.

The V call is TRBV24-1, the J call TRBJ2-3; 8 nucleotides agree with TRBD2. The CDR3 is 14 amino acids. The V and J ends lost 5 bases and 8 bases, in that order; junction bases with no gene match: 8. Looked up from germline, CDR1 is KGHDR and CDR2 is SFDVKD. The CDR3: CATSVTGGPLTQYF. As DNA, the CDR3 is TGTGCCACCAGTGTAACGGGGGGGCCACTTACGCAGTATTTT.

This rearrangement joins TRBV30 to TRBJ1-2; perhaps TRBD1 as D (6 bases). V lost 0 bases and J 1 base, leaving 9 bases between the germline ends. CDR3 length: 14 amino acids. Germline CDR1 and CDR2: GTSNPN and SVGIG (reference sequence). CDR3 amino acids: CAWSVQGGNYGYTF. In nucleotides, the CDR3 is TGTGCCTGGAGTGTACAGGGCGGTAACTATGGCTACACCTTC.

CDR3 amino acids: CASGGTGRNEQFF. The CDR3, as DNA: TGTGCCAGCGGCGGGACAGGGCGGAATGAGCAGTTCTTC. The V and J genes are TRBV5-4 and TRBJ2-1; 9 bases fit TRBD1. The CDR3 loop spans 13 amino acids. CDR1 and CDR2 from the germline V gene are SGHNT and YYREEE (reference sequence). J gave up 7 bases and V 7 bases, and 6 bases lay outside the gene matches.

This rearrangement joins TRBV6-6 to TRBJ2-1; 12 nucleotides match TRBD1. The ends lost 4 bases at V and 6 bases at J; junction bases unmatched: 4. The CDR3 runs 15 residues. In germline, CDR1 is MNHNY, CDR2 SVGAGI (reference sequence). CDR3 in amino acids: CASSWGQGATNEQFF. CDR3 DNA sequence: TGTGCCAGCAGTTGGGGACAGGGGGCGACCAATGAGCAGTTCTTC.

The chain couples TRBV18 to TRBJ2-7, with 9 bases that match TRBD2. V lost 1 base to trimming and J lost 2 bases; unmatched junction nucleotides: 6. The CDR3 is 16 residues long. The germline CDR1 and CDR2 sequences are KGHSH and LQKENI. CDR3 protein: CASSPQKVAGAYEQYF. In DNA form, the CDR3 reads TGTGCCAGCTCACCACAGAAAGTAGCGGGGGCCTACGAGCAGTACTTC.

This clone occurred once. The chain links TRBV5-1 to TRBJ1-1; D is unclear. The length of the CDR3 is 14 residues. Germline V gene sequence: CDR1 SGHRS, CDR2 YFSETQ. The germline V and J ends were trimmed by 2 bases and 1 base, with 9 bases remaining between them. In nucleotides, the CDR3 is TGCGCCAGCAGCTTATCCCACGGGAACACTGAAGCTTTCTTT. This codes for CASSLSHGNTEAFF.

J is TRBJ2-7 and V is TRBV2; TRBD1 matches at 9 bases. CDR1 SNHLY and CDR2 FYNNEI come from the germline V gene. Trimming at V came to 3 bases and at J to 1 base, leaving 4 bases not matched to a gene. The CDR3 is 15 amino acids. The CDR3 is CASSEGDRVSYEQYF. In DNA, the CDR3 is TGTGCCAGCAGTGAGGGGGACAGGGTTTCCTACGAGCAGTACTTC.

The chain joins TRBV5-3 to TRBJ2-7; 8 bases agree with TRBD1. TRBV5-3 is classed as an ORF, of uncertain function. After removal of 3 bases from V and 3 bases from J, the junction contained 5 bases not matched to a gene. CDR3 size: 14 residues. The CDR3 is CARSSDRVVYEQYF. The CDR3 bases are TGTGCCAGAAGCTCGGACAGGGTAGTCTACGAGCAGTACTTC.

The V call is TRBV19, the J call TRBJ1-5; a weak D match, TRBD1 (6 bases). CDR1 and CDR2 (germline): LNHDA, SQIVND (reference sequence). This CDR3 spans 16 amino acids. V lost 2 bases, J lost 3 bases, and 14 bases lay in between. CDR3 nucleotide sequence: TGTGCCAGTAGTATAACTTTTTCAGGGGACAATCAGCCCCAGCATTTT. This codes for CASSITFSGDNQPQHF.

This clone was observed once. The chain uses TRBV2 and TRBJ1-1; unclear D gene. V lost 7 bases and J lost 11, with 23 bases in between. Germline-derived CDR1 and CDR2 are SNHLY and FYNNEI. The CDR3 is 14 residues long. CDR3 protein: CASTSGVVDIRAFF. DNA of the CDR3: TGTGCCAGCACCTCGGGAGTCGTTGATATACGGGCTTTCTTT.

The V call is TRBV6-5, the J call TRBJ1-2; D gene uncertain. The CDR3 is made up of 13 amino acids. The germline gives CDR1 MNHEY, CDR2 SVGAGI. With 0 bases removed from V and 6 bases from J, the gap between germline ends came to 8 bases. In DNA form, the CDR3 reads TGTGCCAGCAGTTACTCGACTGTGGATGGCTACACCTTC. Protein sequence: CASSYSTVDGYTF.

The CDR3 here is CASSLSSFYGYTF. In nucleotides, the CDR3 is TGTGCCAGCAGCTTATCCAGTTTCTATGGCTACACCTTC. The genes are TRBV7-9 and TRBJ1-2; D not resolved. Per the germline V gene, CDR1 is SEHNR and CDR2 is FQNEAQ (reference sequence). This CDR3 region has 13 residues. V gave up 2 bases and J gave up 4 bases, with 8 bases separating them.

The chain joins TRBV27 to TRBJ1-6, with a tentative D call TRBD1 (6 bases). Germline V gene sequence: CDR1 MNHEY, CDR2 SMNVEV (reference sequence). Trimming removed 6 bases from V and 8 bases from J, with 14 bases in between. The CDR3 covers 14 residues. The CDR3 DNA reads TGTGCCAGCAGCGGGATACAGGGATATTCACCCCTCCACTTT. Its protein product is CASSGIQGYSPLHF.

This clone has only one observation. CDR3 in amino acids: CASSLVRTNTGELFF. In DNA, the CDR3 is TGTGCCAGCAGCTTAGTGAGGACTAACACCGGGGAGCTGTTTTTT. The rearrangement joins TRBV7-9 to TRBJ2-2, with D maybe TRBD2 (5 bases). There are 15 residues in the CDR3. Germline V gene data show CDR1 as SEHNR and CDR2 as FQNEAQ (reference sequence). Between the trimmed V and J ends, which lost 1 base and 2 bases, there was a span of 8 bases.

The rearrangement uses TRBV19 and TRBJ1-4; TRBD1 is a possible D gene (5 bases). The CDR3 is 13 amino acids. The V end lost 3 bases, the J end lost 8 bases, and 10 bases lay between the germline ends. Germline CDR1 and CDR2: LNHDA and SQIVND (reference sequence). The CDR3 nucleotides read TGTGCCAGTAGTATTGGGGCCGCCGAAAAACTGTTTTTT. Translated, it gives CASSIGAAEKLFF.

V usage is TRBV19 and J usage is TRBJ1-2, with TRBD1 matching 8 bases. Germline CDR1 reads LNHDA; CDR2 reads SQIVND (reference sequence). J lost 8 bases, V lost 3 bases, and 8 bases had no gene match. The CDR3 is 14 residues long. The DNA of the CDR3 is TGTGCCAGTAGTATCGGACAGGGTGGATGGGGCTACACCTTC. Encoded protein: CASSIGQGGWGYTF.

The rearrangement joins TRBV12-5 to TRBJ2-2; TRBD1 matches at 10 bases. The CDR3 sequence is 16 residues long. The V and J ends lost 9 bases and 4 bases, in that order; junction bases with no gene match: 11. Germline assignment: CDR1 LGHNT and CDR2 FRNRAP. CDR3 coding DNA: TGTGCTAGCCAATCCCCGGGACAGGGGCGCACCGGGGAGCTGTTTTTT. It encodes CASQSPGQGRTGELFF. Combining the CDR3 with reference TRBV12-5 and TRBJ2-2 gives the whole variable domain DARVTQTPRHKVTEMGQEVTMRCQPILGHNTVFWYRQTMMQGLELLAYFRNRAPLDDSGMPKDRFSAEMPDATLATLKIQPSEPRDSAVYFCASQSPGQGRTGELFFGEGSRLTVL.

The chain recombines TRBV30 with TRBJ1-2; 9 bases are a match to TRBD1. The length of the CDR3 is 12 residues. The junction had 2 bases not matched to a gene; V was cut back by 5 bases and J by 4 bases. Looked up from germline, CDR1 is GTSNPN and CDR2 is SVGIG (reference sequence). CDR3 nucleotides: TGTGCCTGGGGGACAGGGATCTATGGCTACACCTTC. It specifies CAWGTGIYGYTF.

This clone was detected a few times. The chain carries TRBV9 and TRBJ2-3, with 12 bases fitting TRBD2. CDR3 length equals 16 residues. V gave up 4 bases and J gave up 4 bases; unmatched junction bases: 7. The germline V gene encodes CDR1 SGDLS and CDR2 YYNGEE. CDR3 amino acids: CASSKSSGGAADTQYF. The CDR3 nucleotides are TGTGCCAGCAGCAAATCTAGCGGGGGGGCCGCAGATACGCAGTATTTT. The full variable domain, completed using reference TRBV9 and TRBJ2-3, is DSGVTQTPKHLITATGQRVTLRCSPRSGDLSVYWYQQSLDQGLQFLIQYYNGEERAKGNILERFSAQQFPDLHSELNLSSLELGDSALYFCASSKSSGGAADTQYFGPGTRLTVL.

The rearrangement links TRBV7-2 to TRBJ1-3; D remains unclear. Per germline, CDR1 SGHTA and CDR2 FQGNSA. The CDR3 runs to 15 residues. V dropped 0 bases and J dropped 3 bases, with 9 bases sitting between them. CDR3: CASSLAVTFGNTIYF. The DNA of the CDR3 is TGTGCCAGCAGCTTAGCGGTGACTTTTGGAAACACCATATATTTT.

V is TRBV6-5 and J is TRBJ1-2; no clear D gene. Trimming cost V 7 bases and J 0 bases, with 12 bases left between them. The CDR3 totals 14 residues. CDR1 MNHEY and CDR2 SVGAGI come from the germline V gene. The CDR3 DNA sequence: TGTGCCAGCATGACGTACGGAGCTAACTATGGCTACACCTTC. Its translation: CASMTYGANYGYTF.

This rearrangement joins TRBV2 to TRBJ1-4, with 7 bases fitting TRBD1. This CDR3 spans 14 amino acids. The V gene's germline CDR1 is SNHLY and CDR2 FYNNEI. V was clipped by 3 bases and J by 9 bases; unmatched bases: 7. Here the CDR3 reads CASSETGLSKKLFF. CDR3 bases: TGTGCCAGCAGTGAGACAGGGCTATCAAAAAAACTGTTTTTT.

This clone was seen more than once but under ten times. V and J are TRBV2 and TRBJ2-1, with 7 bases matching TRBD2. V was pared by 1 base and J by 3 bases, with 3 bases of the junction left unmatched. There are 15 residues in the CDR3. In germline, CDR1 is SNHLY, CDR2 FYNNEI. The CDR3 sequence: CASSEVGGFYNEQFF. CDR3 nucleotide sequence: TGTGCCAGCAGTGAAGTGGGGGGGTTCTACAATGAGCAGTTCTTC. Full variable domain (outside the CDR3, taken from reference TRBV2 and TRBJ2-1): EPEVTQTPSHQVTQMGQEVILRCVPISNHLYFYWYRQILGQKVEFLVSFYNNEISEKSEIFDDQFSVERPDGSNFTLKIRSTKLEDSAMYFCASSEVGGFYNEQFFGPGTRLTVL.